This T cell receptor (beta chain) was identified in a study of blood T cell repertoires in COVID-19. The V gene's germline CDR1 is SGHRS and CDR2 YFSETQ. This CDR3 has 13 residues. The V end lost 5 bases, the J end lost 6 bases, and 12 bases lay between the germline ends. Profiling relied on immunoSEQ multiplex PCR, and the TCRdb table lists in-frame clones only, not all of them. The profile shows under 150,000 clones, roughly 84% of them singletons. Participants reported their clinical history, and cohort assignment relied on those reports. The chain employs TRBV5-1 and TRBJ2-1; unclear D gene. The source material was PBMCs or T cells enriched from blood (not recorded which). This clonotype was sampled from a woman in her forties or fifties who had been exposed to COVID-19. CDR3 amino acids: CASRVDLVNEQFF. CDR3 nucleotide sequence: TGCGCCAGCAGAGTAGACTTGGTCAATGAGCAGTTCTTC.